These 22 T cell receptor beta chains share one sample of origin, sequenced in a study of T cells after yellow fever vaccination. TCRdb called the 5' RACE reads again in MiXCR, with one record for every CDR3 protein. The data show some 110,000 distinct CDR3 sequences, with roughly 8.9% seen just once and approximately 24% held by the top ten. Here the sequenced sample was CD8+ T cells sorted from PBMCs, taken 45 days after the yellow fever booster vaccination. The receptors stem from a man aged 30 to 39 who received the YFV17D yellow fever vaccine.

As to this clonotype: One base away lies a much larger clone, so this may be a sequencing read error. The chain has TRBV20-1 and TRBJ2-7; 8 positions agree with TRBD1. Germline CDR1 and CDR2: DFQATT and SNEGSKA (reference sequence). CDR3 size: 17 residues. The CDR3 spells CTARTFLQGEGLYEQYF. The DNA for the CDR3 is TGCACTGCTAGGACCTTTCTACAGGGGGAAGGGCTCTACGAGCAGTACTTC.

This clonotype showed up many times. The CDR3 DNA is TGTGCCAGCAGTCCCCGAGGGATTGGGTCCGAGCAGTACTTC. Its translation: CASSPRGIGSEQYF. The rearrangement links TRBV28 to TRBJ2-7; D is possibly TRBD2 (5 bases). CDR3 length: 14 amino acids. V gave up 5 bases and J gave up 6 bases, with 17 bases separating them. From germline, CDR1 is MDHEN and CDR2 SYDVKM.

This clonotype has at least ten counts. V is TRBV5-6 and J is TRBJ2-2; possible D gene TRBD2, 6 bases. This CDR3 is built from 16 residues. Per the germline V gene, CDR1 is SGHDT and CDR2 is YYEEEE. Trimming cost V 3 bases and J 3 bases, with 15 bases left between them. Here the CDR3 reads CASSSGGDGDTGELFF. The CDR3 DNA sequence: TGTGCCAGCAGCTCCGGAGGGGACGGCGACACCGGGGAGCTGTTTTTT.

The genes are TRBV5-4 and TRBJ2-3; unclear D gene. This CDR3 spans 12 amino acids. From germline, CDR1 is SGHNT and CDR2 YYREEE (reference sequence). Between the trimmed V and J ends, which lost 0 bases and 5 bases, there was a span of 4 bases. This CDR3 is CASSLEVDTQYF. The CDR3 DNA reads as TGTGCCAGCAGCTTGGAAGTAGATACGCAGTATTTT. The complete variable domain, with remaining parts taken from reference TRBV5-4 and TRBJ2-3, reads ETGVTQSPTHLIKTRGQQVTLRCSSQSGHNTVSWYQQALGQGPQFIFQYYREEENGRGNFPPRFSGLQFPNYSSELNVNALELDDSALYLCASSLEVDTQYFGPGTRLTVL.

This clonotype was observed many times. The chain has TRBV28 and TRBJ2-7, with 7 bases that match TRBD1. Germline lookup yields CDR1 MDHEN and CDR2 SYDVKM. Trimming took 2 bases from V and 4 from J; bases not matched to a gene: 5. The CDR3 length is 14 residues. CDR3 nucleotides: TGTGCCAGCAGTTTAGGGACAGACGTATACGAGCAGTACTTC. This codes for CASSLGTDVYEQYF.

The chain links TRBV5-1 to TRBJ2-7, with 10 positions matching TRBD2. Germline V gene lookup returns CDR1 SGHRS and CDR2 YFSETQ. Trimming cost V 4 bases and J 4 bases; bases outside gene matches: 5. The CDR3 totals 14 residues. CDR3 bases: TGCGCCAGCAGCCCCCAGCGGGAGGGGTACGAGCAGTACTTC. Encoded protein: CASSPQREGYEQYF.

This clonotype has a handful of counts. The rearrangement joins TRBV29-1 to TRBJ2-1, with TRBD2 matching over 7 bases. J gave up 7 bases and V 3 bases, and 9 bases lay outside the gene matches. The CDR3 sequence is 14 residues long. Looked up from germline, CDR1 is SQVTM and CDR2 is ANQGSEA. The CDR3, as DNA: TGCAGCGTTGAGATGCGGGAGCTGACGAATGAGCAGTTCTTC. Its protein product is CSVEMRELTNEQFF.

There are many counts of this clonotype. The J gene is TRBJ2-7, the V gene TRBV5-1; D might be TRBD1 (6 bases). Germline V gene lookup returns CDR1 SGHRS and CDR2 YFSETQ. The CDR3 totals 14 residues. V dropped 6 bases and J dropped 2 bases, with 15 bases sitting between them. The CDR3 here is CASTFRGGPYEQYF. CDR3 nucleotides: TGCGCCAGCACATTTCGTGGGGGCCCCTACGAGCAGTACTTC.

About this clonotype itself: With a much larger clone just one base away, this may be a read error. The chain joins TRBV6-2 or TRBV6-3 to TRBJ2-3, with no clear D. Germline CDR1 reads MNHEY; CDR2 reads SVGEGT. There are 13 residues in the CDR3. The V end was cut by 8 bases, the J end by 3 bases, with 12 bases between. The CDR3 loop reads CASGSEWTDTQYF. The DNA of the CDR3 is TGTGCCAGCGGAAGCGAGTGGACAGATACGCAGTATTTT.

Many counts were recorded for this clonotype. V and J are TRBV29-1 and TRBJ2-1; D possibly corresponds to TRBD2 (5 bases). This CDR3 contains 14 residues. V lost 7 bases to trimming and J lost 3 bases, with 16 bases between them. Germline CDR1 and CDR2: SQVTM and ANQGSEA. CDR3 in amino acids: CSARGESLYNEQFF. The CDR3 DNA reads as TGCAGCGCCCGGGGAGAGTCACTCTACAATGAGCAGTTCTTC.

There are many counts of this clonotype. CDR3 sequence (DNA): TGTGCCAGCTCCCCAGCCTCGGGGGCCAAAAACATTCAGTACTTC. Encoded protein: CASSPASGAKNIQYF. The chain links TRBV18 to TRBJ2-4, with D maybe TRBD2 (5 bases). CDR1 is KGHSH and CDR2 is LQKENI in the germline V gene. This CDR3 spans 15 amino acids. V lost 6 bases and J 1 base, leaving 13 bases between the germline ends.

The chain employs TRBV2 and TRBJ2-1, with 11 positions matching TRBD2. J was trimmed by 2 bases and V by 7 bases; bases with no gene match: 7. Germline CDR1 and CDR2: SNHLY and FYNNEI. CDR3 length: 16 amino acids. CDR3 loop: CASMSVAGGAYNEQFF. CDR3 in DNA: TGTGCCAGCATGTCGGTAGCGGGAGGGGCCTACAATGAGCAGTTCTTC.

This chain uses TRBV30 with TRBJ2-3; 7 bases fit TRBD2. Trimming at V came to 0 bases and at J to 4 bases, leaving 1 base not matched to a gene. There are 13 residues in the CDR3. Looked up from germline, CDR1 is GTSNPN and CDR2 is SVGIG (reference sequence). This CDR3 reads CAWSVAGADTQYF. CDR3 nucleotides: TGTGCCTGGAGTGTGGCGGGAGCAGATACGCAGTATTTT.

The sample holds many counts of this clonotype. The chain employs TRBV29-1 and TRBJ1-1; TRBD1 matches at 7 bases. With V trimmed by 6 bases and J by 5 bases, 9 bases remained unmatched. CDR3 length equals 13 residues. Germline CDR1 reads SQVTM; CDR2 reads ANQGSEA. The CDR3 protein is CSVLSGGGTEAFF. Here the CDR3 DNA reads TGCAGCGTCCTCTCAGGGGGAGGAACTGAAGCTTTCTTT. Using reference TRBV29-1 and TRBJ1-1 for the parts outside the CDR3, the full variable domain is SAVISQKPSRDICQRGTSLTIQCQVDSQVTMMFWYRQQPGQSLTLIATANQGSEATYESGFVIDKFPISRPNLTFSTLTVSNMSPEDSSIYLCSVLSGGGTEAFFGQGTRLTVV.

This clonotype has a count of ten or more. V gene TRBV20-1 combines with J gene TRBJ2-1, with unresolved D. The V gene lost 0 bases and the J gene lost 0 bases, with 18 bases spanning the gap. Germline assignment: CDR1 DFQATT and CDR2 SNEGSKA (reference sequence). The CDR3 has 18 amino acids. CDR3 nucleotides: TGCAGTGCTAGAGATCACCACTTACAATGGAGCTCCTACAATGAGCAGTTCTTC. Its protein product is CSARDHHLQWSSYNEQFF.

This clonotype was seen many times. The chain links TRBV27 to TRBJ2-7; no firm D call. The CDR3 totals 13 residues. Germline values: CDR1 MNHEY, CDR2 SMNVEV (reference sequence). V lost 1 base and J 3 bases, leaving 7 bases between the germline ends. CDR3 amino acids: CASSLFSSYEQYF. The CDR3 DNA sequence: TGTGCCAGCAGTTTATTTAGCAGCTACGAGCAGTACTTC.

A few counts support this clonotype. This chain joins TRBV13 and TRBJ2-2, with D hard to call. Between the trimmed V and J ends, which lost 1 base and 2 bases, there was a span of 8 bases. The CDR3 extends over 15 amino acids. Per germline, CDR1 PRHDT and CDR2 FYEKMQ (reference sequence). CDR3 protein: CASSLDVLNTGELFF. For the CDR3, the DNA is TGTGCCAGCAGCTTAGACGTTTTAAACACCGGGGAGCTGTTTTTT.

This chain joins TRBV19 and TRBJ2-7, with TRBD2 as a possible D gene (5 bases). The CDR3 contains 14 residues. Deletions cut 3 bases from V and 2 bases from J, with 11 bases between. The V gene's germline CDR1 is LNHDA and CDR2 SQIVND (reference sequence). Here the CDR3 reads CASSMTTGAYEQYF. CDR3 nucleotide sequence: TGTGCCAGTAGTATGACGACCGGGGCCTACGAGCAGTACTTC.

The V call is TRBV4-3, the J call TRBJ2-1; D uncertain. Trimming cost V 4 bases and J 3 bases, with 10 bases left between them. The CDR3 covers 14 residues. The germline V gene has CDR1 LGHNA and CDR2 YSLEER. This chain's CDR3 is CASSPSRIYNEQFF. The CDR3 nucleotides are TGCGCCAGCAGCCCCTCCAGGATCTACAATGAGCAGTTCTTC.

The chain recombines TRBV3-1 with TRBJ2-7, with unresolved D. This CDR3 comprises 10 residues. V lost 5 bases and J lost 5, with 4 bases in between. Germline loops: CDR1 LGHDT, CDR2 YNNKEL (reference sequence). The CDR3: CASSGDEQYF. The CDR3 region has the DNA TGTGCCAGCAGCGGCGACGAGCAGTACTTC.

This clonotype was found many times. The chain combines TRBV29-1 with TRBJ2-2, with 12 bases lining up with TRBD2. The CDR3 consists of 14 residues. The J segment lost 6 bases and the V segment lost 4 bases, leaving 3 bases of the junction unmatched. In germline, CDR1 is SQVTM, CDR2 ANQGSEA. The CDR3 sequence: CSVVSSGRAGELFF. The CDR3 DNA follows: TGCAGCGTTGTTTCTAGCGGGAGGGCCGGGGAGCTGTTTTTT.

The V call is TRBV6-1, the J call TRBJ2-1, with 10 positions matching TRBD2. The CDR3 covers 13 residues. Trimming at V came to 11 bases and at J to 10 bases, leaving 11 bases not matched to a gene. In germline, CDR1 is MNHNS, CDR2 SASEGT. In nucleotides, the CDR3 is TGTGCCGGCTCTCAGGGACTAGCGAGGGAGCAGTTCTTC. This codes for CAGSQGLAREQFF.